Below, 30 T cell receptor beta chains from the same sample are listed, as sequenced in a study of identical twins. TCRdb re-derived calls from the 5' RACE reads in MiXCR, one entry per CDR3 protein. Of around 1.7 million distinct CDR3 sequences in the sample, roughly a third were seen once. Sequencing was carried out using cord blood. The source is a newborn girl in good health.

The chain has TRBV20-1 and TRBJ2-7, with D tentatively TRBD1 or TRBD2 (5 bases each). The CDR3 contains 14 residues. V was trimmed by 1 base and J by 0 bases, leaving 10 bases between them. Germline CDR1 DFQATT, CDR2 SNEGSKA (reference sequence). The CDR3 DNA reads TGCAGTGCTAGAGTGGGGACCTCCTCCTACGAGCAGTACTTC. It is translated as CSARVGTSSYEQYF.

Remarks on this clonotype: A read error may produce the germline difference seen at one junction end. This chain links TRBV11-2 with TRBJ1-6, with 8 nucleotides matching TRBD1. The CDR3 consists of 16 residues. CDR1 and CDR2 from the germline V gene are SGHAT and FQNNGV. The CDR3 bases are TGTGCCAGCAGCTTTCGCACAGGGGGAGATAATTCACCCCCCCACTTT. It is translated as CASSFRTGGDNSPPHF.

The genes are TRBV5-1 and TRBJ2-1; TRBD2 matches 10 bases. The CDR3 extends over 17 amino acids. Germline-derived CDR1 and CDR2 are SGHRS and YFSETQ. The junction had 5 bases not matched to a gene; V was cut back by 2 bases and J by 0 bases. CDR3 nucleotides: TGCGCCAGCAGCTTTACTAGCGGGACGCACTCCTACAATGAGCAGTTCTTC. This encodes CASSFTSGTHSYNEQFF.

This clonotype appeared many times. This CDR3 reads CASSLEPDRVQYF. As DNA, the CDR3 is TGTGCCAGCAGTTTGGAACCTGACAGAGTTCAGTACTTC. This chain uses TRBV12-3 or TRBV12-4 with TRBJ2-5, with D perhaps TRBD1 (5 bases). Trimming removed 3 bases at V and 11 bases at J, with 16 bases between. CDR3 length: 13 residues.

This clonotype was counted a few times. The V gene is TRBV5-1, the J gene TRBJ2-1; 8 bases map to TRBD2. Germline V CDR1 and CDR2: SGHRS, YFSETQ. V shed 0 bases, J shed 9 bases, and the junction held 5 bases outside the gene matches. This CDR3 has 14 amino acids. The CDR3 DNA reads TGCGCCAGCAGCTTGGGCGCGACTAGCGCTGAGCAGTTCTTC. Translated: CASSLGATSAEQFF.

This clonotype was picked up many times. The V and J genes are TRBV10-3 and TRBJ2-7, with 7 positions matching TRBD2. The CDR3 length is 14 residues. The germline V gene encodes CDR1 ENHRY and CDR2 SYGVKD. The V gene end was trimmed by 3 bases and the J gene end by 3 bases; junction bases not matched to a gene: 5. CDR3 amino acids: CAISDGLERYEQYF. CDR3 nucleotides: TGTGCCATCAGTGATGGACTAGAACGCTACGAGCAGTACTTC.

The genes are TRBV21-1 and TRBJ2-1; TRBD2 is taken as the D call from the table, unchecked against the DNA. TRBV21-1 has pseudogene status. The CDR3 consists of 14 residues. CDR3 protein: CASSKGTSGDEQFF. The CDR3 DNA is TGTGCCAGCAGCAAAGGGACTAGCGGGGATGAGCAGTTCTTC.

This clonotype showed up just once. The J gene is TRBJ1-5, the V gene TRBV7-8, with TRBD1 identical over 7 bases. Germline V gene data show CDR1 as SGHVS and CDR2 as FQNEAQ. The V gene end was trimmed by 5 bases and the J gene end by 3 bases; junction bases not matched to a gene: 7. The CDR3 loop spans 15 amino acids. This CDR3 is CASSLTGLFNQPQHF. The CDR3 coding sequence is TGTGCCAGCAGCCTGACAGGGCTCTTCAATCAGCCCCAGCATTTT.

This chain joins TRBV29-1 and TRBJ1-1; 9 bases map to TRBD1. This CDR3 is 13 amino acids long. V trimming: 8 bases; J trimming: 6 bases; junction bases outside the gene matches: 10. Germline V gene sequence: CDR1 SQVTM, CDR2 ANQGSEA. The CDR3 protein is CSTRQGEGSEAFF. The DNA of the CDR3 is TGCAGCACCCGACAGGGGGAGGGGTCTGAAGCTTTCTTT.

In regard to this clonotype: The junction departs from germline at one end; a sequencing error may be responsible. This chain links TRBV5-1 with TRBJ2-2; the D is unclear. CDR3 size: 15 residues. Germline values: CDR1 SGHRS, CDR2 YFSETQ. The CDR3 DNA follows: TGTGCCAGCAGCTTAGGACGGGCGAACACCGGGGAGCTGTTTTTT. Translating gives CASSLGRANTGELFF.

In its sample, this clonotype was seen a few times. The gene calls are TRBV12-3 or TRBV12-4 and TRBJ1-1; 7 bases are shared with TRBD1. This CDR3 comprises 15 residues. With 3 bases clipped from V and 4 bases from J, the junction kept 8 bases outside the gene matches. The CDR3: CASSFRGGWSTEAFF. The CDR3, as DNA: TGTGCCAGCAGTTTTCGAGGGGGCTGGAGCACTGAAGCTTTCTTT.

Notes on this clonotype: Its ends do not fully match the called genes, so a read error is possible. J is TRBJ2-3 and V is TRBV20-1, with no clear D. Germline-derived CDR1 and CDR2 are DFQATT and SNEGSKA (reference sequence). CDR3 length: 17 amino acids. CDR3 nucleotide sequence: TGCAGTGCTAGCCCAAATCCGACCGGCCATAGCACAGATGCGCAGTATTTT. This gives the protein CSASPNPTGHSTDAQYF.

V is TRBV12-3 or TRBV12-4 and J is TRBJ2-1; TRBD2 matches at 7 bases. The CDR3 sequence is 17 residues long. Germline trimming cut 1 base from V and 0 bases from J; bases unmatched to any gene: 6. The CDR3 nucleotides are TGTGCCAGCAGTTTAGGGGGGGGACCTAGCTCCTACAATGAGCAGTTCTTC. It encodes CASSLGGGPSSYNEQFF.

The V call is TRBV20-1, the J call TRBJ1-5; D gene uncertain. CDR1 is DFQATT, CDR2 SNEGSKA, per germline (reference sequence). CDR3 length: 14 amino acids. Trimming pared 2 bases from V and 3 bases from J, leaving 11 bases between. The CDR3 DNA reads as TGCAGTGCTAGACAACGGCAGGCCAATCAGCCCCAGCATTTT. Amino acid sequence: CSARQRQANQPQHF.

This chain connects TRBV21-1 to TRBJ2-1; TRBD2 is the table's D call and was not checked against the DNA. TRBV21-1 is tagged as a pseudogene. CDR3 length equals 13 residues. For the CDR3, the DNA is TGTGCCAGAGCTCGGACTAGCCGGGATGAGCAGTTCTTC. Its translation: CARARTSRDEQFF.

The J gene is TRBJ1-2, the V gene TRBV3-1; possible D gene TRBD1, 6 bases. From germline, CDR1 is LGHDT and CDR2 YNNKEL (reference sequence). The CDR3 covers 17 residues. Trimming pared 6 bases from V and 6 bases from J, leaving 26 bases between. This chain's CDR3 is CASRNKGSRGLLHGYTF. The CDR3 DNA reads TGTGCCAGCAGGAACAAGGGTAGCAGGGGACTTTTGCATGGCTACACCTTC. The whole variable domain, filled in from reference TRBV3-1 and TRBJ1-2, reads DTAVSQTPKYLVTQMGNDKSIKCEQNLGHDTMYWYKQDSKKFLKIMFSYNNKELIINETVPNRFSPKSPDKAHLNLHINSLELGDSAVYFCASRNKGSRGLLHGYTFGSGTRLTVV.

This clonotype was seen only once. The chain links TRBV3-1 to TRBJ2-1; unclear D gene. The CDR3 has 18 amino acids. The germline CDR1 and CDR2 sequences are LGHDT and YNNKEL (reference sequence). The V gene lost 4 bases and the J gene lost 1 base, with 20 bases spanning the gap. DNA of the CDR3: TGTGCCAGCAGCCCCAAAACCCCCCTTTCAAGGTCCTACAATGAGCAGTTCTTC. Translated, it gives CASSPKTPLSRSYNEQFF.

This chain joins TRBV11-3 and TRBJ2-3; tentatively, D is TRBD2 (7 bases). The germline CDR1 and CDR2 sequences are SGHNT and YENEEA. The CDR3 is 17 amino acids. V was shortened by 2 bases and J by 0 bases, with 15 bases between the two germline ends. The DNA of the CDR3 is TGTGCCAGCAGCTTAAAATCGGGGGGCTTAAGCACAGATACGCAGTATTTT. The encoded protein is CASSLKSGGLSTDTQYF.

The J gene is TRBJ1-2, the V gene TRBV6-1, with D possibly being TRBD1 (5 bases). CDR3 length: 14 residues. Germline loops: CDR1 MNHNS, CDR2 SASEGT. Trimming removed 3 bases at V and 4 bases at J, with 12 bases between. This CDR3 reads CASSESGALYGYTF. The CDR3 DNA reads TGTGCCAGCAGTGAGTCCGGGGCCCTCTATGGCTACACCTTC.

This clonotype was found a few times. The chain couples TRBV21-1 to TRBJ1-2; the D call in the table, TRBD1, was not verified against the DNA. TRBV21-1 is tagged as a pseudogene. The CDR3 is 12 amino acids. In DNA form, the CDR3 reads TGTGCCGGGGACAGGGCGCCGTATGGCTACACCTTC. This gives the protein CAGDRAPYGYTF.

This clonotype was found a few times. The DNA for the CDR3 is TGCAGCACCCGGTCCAGCCCTAGTCTCTATGGCTACACCTTC. Translated: CSTRSSPSLYGYTF. J is TRBJ1-2 and V is TRBV29-1; D ambiguous. CDR3 length: 14 amino acids. V lost 8 bases to trimming and J lost 4 bases, with 20 bases between them. Germline loops: CDR1 SQVTM, CDR2 ANQGSEA. Full variable domain (outside the CDR3, taken from reference TRBV29-1 and TRBJ1-2): SAVISQKPSRDICQRGTSLTIQCQVDSQVTMMFWYRQQPGQSLTLIATANQGSEATYESGFVIDKFPISRPNLTFSTLTVSNMSPEDSSIYLCSTRSSPSLYGYTFGSGTRLTVV.

This clonotype showed up just a few times. The V call is TRBV7-9, the J call TRBJ1-2; 10 bases are shared with TRBD1. Germline V CDR1 and CDR2: SEHNR, FQNEAQ (reference sequence). V shed 1 base and J 8 bases; nucleotides not matched to a gene: 4. The CDR3 runs to 14 residues. The DNA for the CDR3 is TGTGCCAGCAGCTTAGATGGGACAGGGGAAGGCTACACCTTC. Its protein product is CASSLDGTGEGYTF.

V is TRBV7-2 and J is TRBJ2-3; no clear D. V lost 5 bases to trimming and J lost 5 bases, with 14 bases between them. The CDR3 loop spans 14 amino acids. Looked up from germline, CDR1 is SGHTA and CDR2 is FQGNSA. The CDR3 nucleotides read TGTGCCAGCAGCCCCCGGAGATTCCAAGATACGCAGTATTTT. This gives the protein CASSPRRFQDTQYF.

The table lists this clonotype with a few counts. Here the CDR3 DNA reads TGTGCCAGCAGTATCAGGGAACCCTACGAGCAGTACTTC. This sequence encodes CASSIREPYEQYF. The chain is built from TRBV6-1 and TRBJ2-7; possibly TRBD1 for D (5 bases). V shed 5 bases and J shed 2 bases, with 10 bases lying between them. Looked up from germline, CDR1 is MNHNS and CDR2 is SASEGT. This CDR3 comprises 13 residues.

This sequence joins TRBV5-1 and TRBJ2-5; no firm D call. The CDR3 length is 12 residues. V shed 0 bases and J shed 7 bases, with 7 bases lying between them. Germline-derived CDR1 and CDR2 are SGHRS and YFSETQ. CDR3 DNA sequence: TGCGCCAGCAGCTTGGAGTTTACGACCCAGTACTTC. This codes for CASSLEFTTQYF.

This rearrangement joins TRBV29-1 to TRBJ1-1, with D perhaps TRBD1 (6 bases). Germline CDR1 SQVTM, CDR2 ANQGSEA. The CDR3 loop spans 13 amino acids. The V end lost 7 bases, the J end lost 0 bases, and 12 bases lay between the germline ends. The CDR3 sequence is CSGAGGMNTEAFF. The CDR3 DNA sequence: TGCAGCGGGGCGGGGGGCATGAACACTGAAGCTTTCTTT.

The chain recombines TRBV4-1 with TRBJ2-3; 8 bases are a match to TRBD2. Losses at the gene ends were 1 base for V and 3 bases for J; bases not matched to a gene: 6. The CDR3 runs to 16 residues. Germline lookup yields CDR1 MGHRA and CDR2 YSYEKL. In DNA, the CDR3 is TGCGCCAGCAGCCAAGTGTTTCTAGCGGGTACAGATACGCAGTATTTT. Translating gives CASSQVFLAGTDTQYF.

The chain carries TRBV5-1 and TRBJ1-1; a possible D gene is TRBD1 (5 bases). V lost 4 bases, J lost 4 bases, and 20 bases lay in between. Germline V CDR1 and CDR2: SGHRS, YFSETQ. The CDR3 is 16 residues long. The CDR3 region has the DNA TGCGCCAGCAGCCAGGCGGTGGGAAGGGGCCCCACTGAAGCTTTCTTT. Its protein product is CASSQAVGRGPTEAFF.

The rearrangement links TRBV9 to TRBJ2-5; 14 bases are a match to TRBD2. Germline lookup yields CDR1 SGDLS and CDR2 YYNGEE. The CDR3 is 17 amino acids. V lost 3 bases to trimming and J lost 5 bases; unmatched junction nucleotides: 9. In DNA, the CDR3 is TGTGCCAGCAGCGCAGGGACTAGCGGGAGTCACCGGGAGACCCAGTACTTC. Translating gives CASSAGTSGSHRETQYF.

The rearrangement joins TRBV20-1 to TRBJ2-3; a weak D match, TRBD1 (6 bases). V shed 3 bases and J shed 3 bases, with 16 bases lying between them. The CDR3 totals 15 residues. The germline V gene has CDR1 DFQATT and CDR2 SNEGSKA (reference sequence). CDR3 DNA sequence: TGCAGTGCTAGGGGGGCTAAGGGCGGGACAGATACGCAGTATTTT. The encoded protein is CSARGAKGGTDTQYF.